Sequencing of this T cell receptor (beta chain) was carried out in a study of radiotherapy plus CTLA-4 blockade in lung cancer. Study background: The study recorded objective responses in 15% to 20% of patients and disease control in around 33%. Study-level results: Per reports, early blood T cell clone dynamics, plus interferon-beta, forecast response most strongly.

This CDR3 is 14 amino acids long. Between the trimmed V and J ends, which lost 6 bases and 0 bases, there was a span of 11 bases. Germline loops: CDR1 MDHEN, CDR2 SYDVKM. This clone was detected only a few times. Its specificity is unknown. The repertoire was sequenced with immunoSEQ multiplex PCR; TCRdb's copy has only in-frame clones and lacks some. This table has more than 95,000 clones, roughly 80% appearing once. The sequence was obtained from a human donor with non-small cell lung cancer who had a partial response to radiotherapy plus ipilimumab. The input for sequencing was peripheral blood, taken from a patient treated with radiotherapy plus ipilimumab. The chain couples TRBV28 to TRBJ1-1; a possible D gene is TRBD1 (5 bases). The CDR3 reads CASRSRGMNTEAFF. Here the CDR3 DNA reads TGTGCCAGCAGAAGTAGGGGAATGAACACTGAAGCTTTCTTT. The complete variable domain, with remaining parts taken from reference TRBV28 and TRBJ1-1, reads DVKVTQSSRYLVKRTGEKVFLECVQDMDHENMFWYRQDPGLGLRLIYFSYDVKMKEKGDIPEGYSVSREKKERFSLILESASTNQTSMYLCASRSRGMNTEAFFGQGTRLTVV.